These T cell receptor beta chains were read from a single sample in a study of CD8+CD57+ T cells in acquired aplastic anemia. TCRdb independently ran MiXCR on the reads; one entry per CDR3 protein. The table has 150,000 or so distinct CDR3 sequences, around half seen once. Input material: sorted CD4+, CD8+, or CD8+CD57+ T cells (not recorded which) from PBMCs. Every receptor here comes from a human donor with aplastic anemia. Both conserved end residues are part of each CDR3. The D gene is left open where the match is weak. Size is stated for part of the rows, as once, few or many counts, or as a class when the clone is expanded.

j_gene	v_gene	d_gene	abundance	CDR3nt	CDR3aa
TRBJ2-7	TRBV15	NA	NA	TGTGCCACCAGCAGTCACACGCTGGGAATCGAGCAGTACTTC	CATSSHTLGIEQYF
TRBJ2-3	TRBV28	NA	few	TGTGCCAGCAGTTCCCGCGGGGAAGGACGGACAGATACGCAGTATTTT	CASSSRGEGRTDTQYF
TRBJ2-1	TRBV18	NA	NA	TGTGCCAGCTCACCTTCTGAAGGAAATGAGCAGTTCTTC	CASSPSEGNEQFF
TRBJ2-5	TRBV3-1	NA	NA	TGTGCCAGCAGCCGCAGCGGAATGAGAGACACCCAGTACTTC	CASSRSGMRDTQYF
TRBJ2-7	TRBV15	TRBD1	medium-sized	TGTGCCACCAAAACCGGGACAGGGGCCTACGAGCAGTACTTC	CATKTGTGAYEQYF
TRBJ2-3	TRBV25-1	NA	few	TGTGCCAGCAAGACGACCACAGATACGCAGTATTTT	CASKTTTDTQYF
TRBJ2-7	TRBV24-1	NA	few	TGTGCCACCAGGGATCCTCGGGCTGAGGACTACGAGCAGTACTTC	CATRDPRAEDYEQYF
TRBJ2-5	TRBV4-1	TRBD2	many	TGCGCCAGCAGCCCAAGGGAGGGGACCCAGTACTTC	CASSPREGTQYF
TRBJ2-7	TRBV27	NA	NA	TGTGCCAGCACCCTGTCCCGAACTGATCCGGGATCCCGGTCCGAGCAGTACTTC	CASTLSRTDPGSRSEQYF
TRBJ2-7	TRBV2	NA	NA	TGTGCCAGCAGTGAAAGGGGGTTGGAGCAGTACTTC	CASSERGLEQYF
TRBJ2-7	TRBV20-1	NA	NA	TGCAGTGCTTTTATAAACTCCTACGAGCAGTACTTC	CSAFINSYEQYF
TRBJ2-1	TRBV5-1	TRBD2	many	TGCGCCAGCAGCTTCGGACTAGCGGTGTCCTACAATGAGCAGTTCTTC	CASSFGLAVSYNEQFF
TRBJ1-1	TRBV7-2	TRBD1	few	TGTGCCAGCAGCACGGACAGGGGGTACACTGAAGCTTTCTTT	CASSTDRGYTEAFF
TRBJ1-1	TRBV24-1	NA	NA	TGCGCCAGCAGTGCCTCCATGGGATCGGTGAGAGCTTTCTTT	CASSASMGSVRAFF
TRBJ1-5	TRBV10-3	NA	once	TGTGCCATCAGTGAGTCGATCGGGGCAGGACAGCCCCAGCATTTT	CAISESIGAGQPQHF
TRBJ2-7	TRBV5-5	TRBD1	NA	TGTGCCAGCAGCGCACAGGGGAATTCCTACGAGCAGTACTTC	CASSAQGNSYEQYF
TRBJ2-1	TRBV15	TRBD2	NA	TGTGCCACATCCGGGACTAGCGGGATGCGGAATGAGCAGTTCTTC	CATSGTSGMRNEQFF
TRBJ2-4	TRBV9	NA	many	TGTGCCAGCAGCGTAGCGGGTGGAGCCAAAAACATTCAGTACTTC	CASSVAGGAKNIQYF
TRBJ1-4	TRBV9	TRBD1	many	TGTGCCAGCAGCGCGACAGGGGCGAATGAAAAACTGTTTTTT	CASSATGANEKLFF
TRBJ1-4	TRBV4-3	NA	NA	TGCGCCAGCAGCCAAGATAAAGGGGTCGGTGAAAAACTGTTTTTT	CASSQDKGVGEKLFF
TRBJ2-1	TRBV29-1	NA	NA	TGCAGCGTTGGGTCGGGACACTATGATAGTGAGCAGTTCTTC	CSVGSGHYDSEQFF
TRBJ2-1	TRBV6-1	TRBD2	few	TGTGCCAGCAGTCCGATCAAACTAGCGGGCCTCAATGAGCAGTTCTTC	CASSPIKLAGLNEQFF
TRBJ1-6	TRBV10-3	TRBD1	NA	TGTGCCATCGGGAGAACAGGGGACAATTCACCCCTCCACTTT	CAIGRTGDNSPLHF
TRBJ1-1	TRBV10-3	TRBD1	NA	TGTGCCATCAGTGAGACAGGGGGCAGGTCTAATGAAGCTTTCTTT	CAISETGGRSNEAFF
TRBJ1-3	TRBV6-5	NA	many	TGTGCCAGCAGTTACTCAGGCCCCTCTGGAAACACCATATATTTT	CASSYSGPSGNTIYF
TRBJ2-7	TRBV20-1	NA	once	TGCAGTGTAAAGTGGGGGGGCGGTCAGTACTTC	CSVKWGGGQYF
TRBJ2-7	TRBV10-2	TRBD1	NA	TGCGCCAGCAGTGAGTCGACAGGGTTCACCTACGAGCAGTACTTC	CASSESTGFTYEQYF
TRBJ1-1	TRBV6-2/TRBV6-3	NA	many	TGTGCCAGCAGTTATGCGAACACTGAAGCTTTCTTT	CASSYANTEAFF
TRBJ1-5	TRBV9	NA	NA	TGTGCCAGCAGCGTAGTTGGTGAAGGACCGATCAATCAGCCCCAGCATTTT	CASSVVGEGPINQPQHF
TRBJ2-1	TRBV2	NA	many	TGTGCCAGCAGACTAGGACTGAATTACAATGAGCAGTTCTTC	CASRLGLNYNEQFF
TRBJ1-6	TRBV20-1	NA	NA	TGCAGTGCTAGCCCAGGGCCGGCAGGGTTT	CSASPGPAGF
TRBJ2-1	TRBV10-1	NA	NA	TGCGCCAGCAGGCCGGGGGATGAGCTGTTCTTC	CASRPGDELFF
TRBJ2-5	TRBV6-1	TRBD2	many	TGTGCCAGCAGTGAAGCTGGTGGACTAGCGGGGCCAAGGACCCAGTACTTC	CASSEAGGLAGPRTQYF
TRBJ2-2	TRBV6-1	NA	many	TGTGCCAGCAGTAAGACACGACAGGCAGAGCTGTTTTTT	CASSKTRQAELFF
TRBJ2-1	TRBV6-2/TRBV6-3	NA	few	TGTGCCAGCAGTTCCTTTCCCGACTGGATCAACAATGAGCAGTTCTTC	CASSSFPDWINNEQFF
TRBJ1-5	TRBV5-6	NA	many	TGTGCCAGCAGCTTGGCGGGGGGGAACAATCAGCCCCAGCATTTT	CASSLAGGNNQPQHF
TRBJ2-3	TRBV11-3	NA	few	TGTGCCAGCAGCTCTCGCCGCACAGATACGCAGTATTTT	CASSSRRTDTQYF
TRBJ2-1	TRBV5-1	NA	NA	TGCGCCAGCGGCCCCCTGAGGCCCTCGGGCGATGAGCAGTTCTTC	CASGPLRPSGDEQFF
TRBJ2-2	TRBV20-1	TRBD1	many	TGCAGTGCTGAGGACACAGACAGGGGAACCGGGGAGCTGTTTTTT	CSAEDTDRGTGELFF
TRBJ1-1	TRBV3-1	NA	NA	TGTGCCAGCAGCCAAGGGGTTGGGGGGAGAACAACTGAAGCTTTCTTT	CASSQGVGGRTTEAFF
TRBJ2-2	TRBV20-1	NA	NA	TGCAGTGCTAGTAGGCATCCTGGGGTGAACACCGGGGGGCTGTTTTTT	CSASRHPGVNTGGLFF
TRBJ1-4	TRBV7-2	NA	NA	TGTGCCAGCAGCCGGGACACCGAAAAACTGTTTTTT	CASSRDTEKLFF
TRBJ1-1	TRBV3-1	NA	once	TGTGCCAGCAGCCAAGAGACCCCGGGGTTGAACACTGAAGCTTTCTTT	CASSQETPGLNTEAFF
TRBJ2-7	TRBV19	NA	NA	TGTGCCAGTAGTGCTCCCGGGACACCCTCCTACGAGCAGTACTTC	CASSAPGTPSYEQYF
TRBJ1-1	TRBV19	NA	many	TGTGCCAGCTCAGAGGGGGGCGGGAACACTGAAGCTTTCTTT	CASSEGGGNTEAFF
TRBJ2-7	TRBV3-1	NA	NA	TGTGCCAGCTCAGGGGTAGGGGAGCAGTACTTC	CASSGVGEQYF
TRBJ1-1	TRBV12-3/TRBV12-4	TRBD1	many	TGTGCCAGCAGTCCCCTGGCAGGGGGTGGTACTGAAGCTTTCTTT	CASSPLAGGGTEAFF
TRBJ1-4	TRBV20-1	TRBD1	NA	TGCAGTGCTAGAGGGCTGGGACAGGGCTTTGTGGATGAAAAACTGTTTTTT	CSARGLGQGFVDEKLFF
TRBJ1-6	TRBV10-3	TRBD1	NA	TGTGCCATCAGTGACCAGCAGGGGGCTAATTCACCCCTCCACTTT	CAISDQQGANSPLHF
TRBJ1-2	TRBV5-1	TRBD1	many	TGCGCCAGCAGCTCTAACGGCAACAAACAGGGGGCGGGAGGCTACACCTTC	CASSSNGNKQGAGGYTF
TRBJ2-2	TRBV15	TRBD1	many	TGTGCCACCAGCAGAGATTCCCTACAGGGGTATGCCGGGGAGCTGTTTTTT	CATSRDSLQGYAGELFF
TRBJ2-1	TRBV12-3/TRBV12-4	TRBD1	NA	TGTGCCAGCTCGGGACAGGCCAATGAGCAGTTCTTC	CASSGQANEQFF
TRBJ1-1	TRBV7-2	NA	NA	TGTGCCAGCAGCTTAAATGGGATGAACACTGAAGCTTTCTTT	CASSLNGMNTEAFF